This TCR beta chain comes out of a study of T cells expressing NK-cell markers. Study-wide points: Whether expanded NKG2C+ T cell clones recognized HCMV stayed uncertain. Of CD8+ T cells, about 1.0-8% belonged to dominant NKG2C+ clonotypes in five or six donors.

Points on this clonotype: Its antigen is unidentified.

For TCR beta, cDNA was produced by 5'RACE template switching with UMIs. TCRdb reprocessed the 5' RACE reads and reports one entry per CDR3 protein, with no DNA. This sample contains over 100,000 distinct CDR3 sequences. Sequences were obtained from blood T cells: a sorted CD56 or NKG2C T cell subset, CD4+ or CD8+ T cells, or bulk PBMC T cells (not recorded which). This receptor was obtained from a woman aged 18 to 69 in good health.

The chain's CDR3 is CASSGRGGDTGELFF. This chain uses TRBV7-8 with TRBJ2-2; TCRdb reports TRBD1, a call that lacks DNA to check it against. The germline V gene encodes CDR1 SGHVS and CDR2 FQNEAQ. This CDR3 comprises 15 residues.